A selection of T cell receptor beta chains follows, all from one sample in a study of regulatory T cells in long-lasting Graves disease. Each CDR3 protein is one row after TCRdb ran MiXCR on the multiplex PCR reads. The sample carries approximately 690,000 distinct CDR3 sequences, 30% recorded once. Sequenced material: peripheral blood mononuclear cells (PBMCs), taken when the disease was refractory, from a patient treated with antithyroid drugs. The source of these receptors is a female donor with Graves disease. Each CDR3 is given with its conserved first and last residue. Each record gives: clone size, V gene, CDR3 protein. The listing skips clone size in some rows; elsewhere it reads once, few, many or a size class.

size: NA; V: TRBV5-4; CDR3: CASSLGLGPTYEQYF
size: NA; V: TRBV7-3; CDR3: CASNPGLAENTGELFF
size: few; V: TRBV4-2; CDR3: CASSQVSGGVGTRSYEQYF
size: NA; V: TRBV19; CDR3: CASSPASGRANGELFF
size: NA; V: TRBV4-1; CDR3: CASRPAGGTNYGYTF
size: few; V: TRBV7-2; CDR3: CASSPAPMNTEAFF
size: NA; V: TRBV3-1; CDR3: CASSHDRSGRETQYF
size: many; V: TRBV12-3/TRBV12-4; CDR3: CASSLKLLGTEAFF
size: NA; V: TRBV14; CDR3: CASSRTGTGLYEQYF
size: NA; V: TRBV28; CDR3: CASVLQGYGYTF
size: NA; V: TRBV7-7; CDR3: CASSLNYGGETQYF